The T cell receptor (beta chain) described here comes from a study of blood T cells in healthy people across ages. Primers used in a second PCR of about 7 to 12 cycles were a sample-barcoded 5' primer and a J-beta primer mix. One entry per CDR3 protein, called by TCRdb with MiXCR from the 5' RACE reads. Of around 870,000 distinct CDR3 sequences in the sample, more than 25% were seen once. Isolation recovered at least 7 million PBMCs from every sample. At least 6 micrograms of total RNA were extracted per sample. The CDR3 consists of 14 residues. Germline V lookup: CDR1 SGHTA, CDR2 FQGNSA. Concerning this clonotype itself: This may be a read error, as it is one base from a much larger clone.

The source is an elderly woman in good health. The rearrangement uses TRBV7-2 and TRBJ1-1; no definite D call. Source material: blood. This CDR3 reads CASSLFFGNAEAFF. The CDR3 nucleotides read TGTGCCAGCAGCTTGTTTTTCGGGAACGCTGAAGCTTTCTTT.